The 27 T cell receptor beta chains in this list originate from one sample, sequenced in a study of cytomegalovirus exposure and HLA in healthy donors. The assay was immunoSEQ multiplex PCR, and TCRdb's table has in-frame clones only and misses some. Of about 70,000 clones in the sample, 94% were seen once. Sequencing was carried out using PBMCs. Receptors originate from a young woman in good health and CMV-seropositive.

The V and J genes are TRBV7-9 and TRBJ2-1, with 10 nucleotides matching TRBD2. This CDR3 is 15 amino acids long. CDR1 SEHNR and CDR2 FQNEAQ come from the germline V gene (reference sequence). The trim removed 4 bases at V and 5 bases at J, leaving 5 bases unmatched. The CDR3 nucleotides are TGTGCCAGCAGCTCTAGCGGGAGTGAAGACAATGAGCAGTTCTTC. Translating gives CASSSSGSEDNEQFF.

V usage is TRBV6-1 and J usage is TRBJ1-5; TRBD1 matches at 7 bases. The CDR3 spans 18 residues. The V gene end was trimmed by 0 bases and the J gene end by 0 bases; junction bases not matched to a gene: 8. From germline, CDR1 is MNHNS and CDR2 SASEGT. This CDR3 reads CASSEARTGQYSNQPQHF. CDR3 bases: TGTGCCAGCAGTGAAGCCCGAACGGGACAGTATAGCAATCAGCCCCAGCATTTT.

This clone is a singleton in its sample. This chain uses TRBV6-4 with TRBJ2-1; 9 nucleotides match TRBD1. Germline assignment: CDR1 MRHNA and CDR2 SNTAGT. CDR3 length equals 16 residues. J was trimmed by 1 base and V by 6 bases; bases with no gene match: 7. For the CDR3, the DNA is TGTGCCAGCAGCGGGACAGGGTCAAGGTCCTACAATGAGCAGTTCTTC. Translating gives CASSGTGSRSYNEQFF.

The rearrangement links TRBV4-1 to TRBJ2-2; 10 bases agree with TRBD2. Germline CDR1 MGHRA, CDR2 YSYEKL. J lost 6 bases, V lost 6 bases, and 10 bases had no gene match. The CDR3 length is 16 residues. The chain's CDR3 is CASSRTSGIFAGELFF. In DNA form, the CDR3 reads TGCGCCAGCAGTCGAACTAGCGGGATTTTCGCCGGGGAGCTGTTTTTT.

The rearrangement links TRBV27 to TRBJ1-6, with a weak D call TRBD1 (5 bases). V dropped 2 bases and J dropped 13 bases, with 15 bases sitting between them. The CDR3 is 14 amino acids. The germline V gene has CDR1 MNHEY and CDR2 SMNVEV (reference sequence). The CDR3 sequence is CASSLGGGGGPLHF. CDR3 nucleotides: TGTGCCAGCAGTTTAGGGGGGGGAGGTGGGCCCCTCCACTTT.

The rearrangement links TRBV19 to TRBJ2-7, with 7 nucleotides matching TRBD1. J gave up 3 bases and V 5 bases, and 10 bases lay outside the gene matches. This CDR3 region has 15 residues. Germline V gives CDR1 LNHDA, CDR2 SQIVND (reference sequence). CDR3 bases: TGTGCCAGTAGTGTCGAACAGGGGTCGATCTACGAGCAGTACTTC. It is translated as CASSVEQGSIYEQYF.

In DNA, the CDR3 is TGCGCCAGCAGTGAGTCGGGCAGGTTGAACACTGAAGCTTTCTTT. Translated: CASSESGRLNTEAFF. This rearrangement joins TRBV10-1 to TRBJ1-1; D is uncertain. This CDR3 has 15 residues. Germline V gene data show CDR1 as WNHNN and CDR2 as SYGVQD (reference sequence). V lost 0 bases, J lost 0 bases, and 8 bases lay in between.

The CDR3 bases are TGCGCCAGCAGCCAAGATGAAGCGGGGGCCTACAATGAGCAGTTCTTC. Translated, it gives CASSQDEAGAYNEQFF. The chain links TRBV4-1 to TRBJ2-1; TRBD2 agrees at 8 bases. Germline CDR1 MGHRA, CDR2 YSYEKL. The V segment lost 0 bases and the J segment 2 bases; nucleotides outside the gene matches: 3. The CDR3 contains 16 residues.

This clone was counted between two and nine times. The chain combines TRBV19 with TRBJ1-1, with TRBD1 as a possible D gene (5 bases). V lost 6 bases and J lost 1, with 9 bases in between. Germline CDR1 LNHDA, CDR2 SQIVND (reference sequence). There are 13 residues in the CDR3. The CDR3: CASSQTANTEAFF. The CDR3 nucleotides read TGTGCCAGTAGCCAGACAGCGAACACTGAAGCTTTCTTT.

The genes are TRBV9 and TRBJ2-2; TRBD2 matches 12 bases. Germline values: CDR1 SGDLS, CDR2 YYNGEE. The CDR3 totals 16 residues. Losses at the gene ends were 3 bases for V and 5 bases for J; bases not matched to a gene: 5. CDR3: CASSDTGTSGTGELFF. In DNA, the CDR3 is TGTGCCAGCAGCGATACCGGGACTAGCGGGACCGGGGAGCTGTTTTTT.

This CDR3 reads CASSPLDRVWVNYGYTF. CDR3 coding DNA: TGTGCCAGCAGTCCCCTGGACAGGGTTTGGGTAAACTATGGCTACACCTTC. This rearrangement joins TRBV27 to TRBJ1-2, with TRBD1 matching 8 bases. After removal of 5 bases from V and 2 bases from J, the junction contained 13 bases not matched to a gene. Germline CDR1 MNHEY, CDR2 SMNVEV (reference sequence). The CDR3 spans 17 residues.

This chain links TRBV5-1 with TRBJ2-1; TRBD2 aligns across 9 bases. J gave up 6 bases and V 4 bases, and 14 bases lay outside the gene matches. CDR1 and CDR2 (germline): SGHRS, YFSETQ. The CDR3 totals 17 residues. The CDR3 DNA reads TGCGCCAGCAGCACCACCCGCGCTAGCGGGATCAGCAATGAGCAGTTCTTC. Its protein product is CASSTTRASGISNEQFF.

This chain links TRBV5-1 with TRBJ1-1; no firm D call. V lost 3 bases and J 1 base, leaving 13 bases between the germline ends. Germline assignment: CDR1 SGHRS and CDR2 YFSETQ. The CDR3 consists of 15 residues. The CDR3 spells CASSSVLGRNTEAFF. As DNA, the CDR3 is TGCGCCAGCAGCTCGGTTCTAGGGAGGAACACTGAAGCTTTCTTT.

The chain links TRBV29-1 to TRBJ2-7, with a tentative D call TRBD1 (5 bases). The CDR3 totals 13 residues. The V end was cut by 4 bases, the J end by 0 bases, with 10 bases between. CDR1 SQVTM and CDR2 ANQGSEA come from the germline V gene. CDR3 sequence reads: CSVAGAISYEQYF. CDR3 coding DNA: TGCAGCGTTGCTGGGGCTATCTCCTACGAGCAGTACTTC.

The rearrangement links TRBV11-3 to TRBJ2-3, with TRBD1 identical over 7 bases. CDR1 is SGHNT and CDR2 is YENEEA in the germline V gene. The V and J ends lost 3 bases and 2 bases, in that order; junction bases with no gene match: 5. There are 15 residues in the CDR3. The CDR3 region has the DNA TGTGCCAGCAGCTTGGGACAGACGTTCACAGATACGCAGTATTTT. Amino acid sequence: CASSLGQTFTDTQYF.

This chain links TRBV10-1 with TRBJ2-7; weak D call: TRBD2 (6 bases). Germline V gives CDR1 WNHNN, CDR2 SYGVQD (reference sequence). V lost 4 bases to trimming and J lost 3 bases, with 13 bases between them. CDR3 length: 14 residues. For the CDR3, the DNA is TGCGCCAGCAGTGGGAAGGGAGGTAGCTACGAGCAGTACTTC. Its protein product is CASSGKGGSYEQYF.

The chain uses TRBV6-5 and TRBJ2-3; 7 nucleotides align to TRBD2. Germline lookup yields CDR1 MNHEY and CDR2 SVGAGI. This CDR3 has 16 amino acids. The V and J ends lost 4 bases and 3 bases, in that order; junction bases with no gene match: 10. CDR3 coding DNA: TGTGCCAGCAGTTTATCTAATGCGGGGGAAACAGATACGCAGTATTTT. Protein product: CASSLSNAGETDTQYF.

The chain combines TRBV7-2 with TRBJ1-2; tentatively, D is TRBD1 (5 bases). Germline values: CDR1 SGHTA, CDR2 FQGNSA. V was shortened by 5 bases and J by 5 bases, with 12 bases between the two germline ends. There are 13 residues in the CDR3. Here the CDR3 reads CASSLWDLYGYTF. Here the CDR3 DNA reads TGTGCCAGCAGCCTATGGGACTTGTATGGCTACACCTTC.

The CDR3 protein is CASSFGQGINEQFF. The CDR3 bases are TGTGCCAGCAGTTTCGGACAGGGGATCAATGAGCAGTTCTTC. The chain is built from TRBV27 and TRBJ2-1, with 9 bases lining up with TRBD1. CDR1 MNHEY and CDR2 SMNVEV come from the germline V gene (reference sequence). The CDR3 consists of 14 residues. With V trimmed by 3 bases and J by 6 bases, 3 bases remained unmatched.

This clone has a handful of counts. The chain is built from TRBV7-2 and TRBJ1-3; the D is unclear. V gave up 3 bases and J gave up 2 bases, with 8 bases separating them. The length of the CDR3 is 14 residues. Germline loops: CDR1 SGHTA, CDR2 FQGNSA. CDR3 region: CASSFGEAGNTIYF. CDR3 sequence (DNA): TGTGCCAGCAGCTTTGGGGAGGCTGGAAACACCATATATTTT.

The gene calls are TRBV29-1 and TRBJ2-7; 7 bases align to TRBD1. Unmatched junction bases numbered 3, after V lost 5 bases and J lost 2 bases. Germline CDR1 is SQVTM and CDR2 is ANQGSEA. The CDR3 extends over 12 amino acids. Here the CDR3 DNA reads TGCAGCGTTAAGACAGGGCCCTACGAGCAGTACTTC. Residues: CSVKTGPYEQYF.

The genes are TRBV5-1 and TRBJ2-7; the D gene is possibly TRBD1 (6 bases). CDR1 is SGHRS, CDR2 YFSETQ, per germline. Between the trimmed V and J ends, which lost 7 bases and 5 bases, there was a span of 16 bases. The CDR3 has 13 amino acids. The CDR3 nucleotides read TGCGCCAGCGGTATGGGGGACAACGACGAGCAGTACTTC. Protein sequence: CASGMGDNDEQYF.

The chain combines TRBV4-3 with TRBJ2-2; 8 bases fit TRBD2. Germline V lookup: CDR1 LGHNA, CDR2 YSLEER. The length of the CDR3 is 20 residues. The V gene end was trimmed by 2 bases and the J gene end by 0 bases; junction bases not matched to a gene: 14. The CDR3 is CASSQSLAGTRYANTGELFF. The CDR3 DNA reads TGCGCCAGCAGCCAATCTTTAGCGGGGACCCGCTATGCGAACACCGGGGAGCTGTTTTTT.

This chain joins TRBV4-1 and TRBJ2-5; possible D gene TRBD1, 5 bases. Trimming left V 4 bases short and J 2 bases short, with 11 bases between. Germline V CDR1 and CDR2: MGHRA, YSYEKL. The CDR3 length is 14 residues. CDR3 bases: TGCGCCAGCAGCCCCCCGGACATGCAAGAGACCCAGTACTTC. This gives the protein CASSPPDMQETQYF.

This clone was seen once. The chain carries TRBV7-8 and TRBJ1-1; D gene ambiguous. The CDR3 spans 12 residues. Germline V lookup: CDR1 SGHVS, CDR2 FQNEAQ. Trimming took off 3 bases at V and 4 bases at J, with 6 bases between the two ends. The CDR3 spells CASSFDFTEAFF. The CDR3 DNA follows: TGTGCCAGCAGCTTCGACTTCACTGAAGCTTTCTTT.

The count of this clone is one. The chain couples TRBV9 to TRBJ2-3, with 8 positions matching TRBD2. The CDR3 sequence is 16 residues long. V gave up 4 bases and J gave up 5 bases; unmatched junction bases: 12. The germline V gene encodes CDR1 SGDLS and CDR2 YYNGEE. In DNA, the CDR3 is TGTGCCAGCAGCTCCCAGAGCGGGAGTGCAGGAGATACGCAGTATTTT. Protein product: CASSSQSGSAGDTQYF. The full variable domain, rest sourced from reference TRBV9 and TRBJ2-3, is DSGVTQTPKHLITATGQRVTLRCSPRSGDLSVYWYQQSLDQGLQFLIQYYNGEERAKGNILERFSAQQFPDLHSELNLSSLELGDSALYFCASSSQSGSAGDTQYFGPGTRLTVL.

The CDR3 sequence: CAWGSSGRAHNEQFF. DNA for the CDR3: TGTGCCTGGGGAAGTAGCGGGAGGGCCCACAATGAGCAGTTCTTC. The rearrangement joins TRBV30 to TRBJ2-1, with 11 bases that match TRBD2. Germline values: CDR1 GTSNPN, CDR2 SVGIG (reference sequence). The CDR3 runs 15 residues. The junction had 8 bases not matched to a gene; V was cut back by 5 bases and J by 5 bases.